The 27 T cell receptor beta chains presented below share a single source sample, sequenced in a study of T cells after yellow fever vaccination. Each CDR3 protein is one row after TCRdb ran MiXCR on the 5' RACE reads. The top ten hold 3.2% of the sample, which has about 220,000 distinct CDR3 sequences, about 3% seen once. The sample was CD4+ T cells sorted from PBMCs, taken 10 days after the yellow fever booster vaccination. These TCRs come from a man between 18 and 35 years old who received the YFV17D yellow fever vaccine.

This chain links TRBV28 with TRBJ1-2; 8 bases align to TRBD1. V shed 7 bases, J shed 7 bases, and the junction held 11 bases outside the gene matches. Germline loops: CDR1 MDHEN, CDR2 SYDVKM. CDR3 size: 14 residues. The CDR3 loop reads CASTPPQGAGGYTF. CDR3 DNA sequence: TGTGCCAGCACCCCACCGCAGGGGGCGGGTGGCTACACCTTC.

V gene TRBV6-1 combines with J gene TRBJ1-5, with D perhaps TRBD1 (5 bases). Per the germline V gene, CDR1 is MNHNS and CDR2 is SASEGT. The V end was cut by 5 bases, the J end by 0 bases, with 14 bases between. This CDR3 region has 16 residues. The CDR3 here is CASSSTGAISNQPQHF. DNA of the CDR3: TGTGCCAGCAGTTCCACCGGGGCCATTAGCAATCAGCCCCAGCATTTT.

The chain employs TRBV5-1 and TRBJ2-1; D might be TRBD2 (7 bases). The V and J ends lost 0 bases and 9 bases respectively, with 25 bases between them. Germline assignment: CDR1 SGHRS and CDR2 YFSETQ. CDR3 length: 18 residues. The CDR3 loop is CASSLEGGGSKYWGEQFF. Written as DNA, the CDR3 is TGCGCCAGCAGCTTGGAAGGGGGGGGCTCTAAGTACTGGGGTGAGCAGTTCTTC.

V usage is TRBV24-1 and J usage is TRBJ2-2; D ambiguous. The germline V and J ends were trimmed by 4 bases and 2 bases, with 10 bases remaining between them. Germline V gives CDR1 KGHDR, CDR2 SFDVKD. CDR3 length equals 15 residues. For the CDR3, the DNA is TGTGCCACCAGTGAGTCCGGACGCAACACCGGGGAGCTGTTTTTT. Translation gives CATSESGRNTGELFF.

This clonotype was detected many times. This chain uses TRBV6-5 with TRBJ2-7; D is undetermined. Germline CDR1 reads MNHEY; CDR2 reads SVGAGI. Trimming removed 0 bases from V and 7 bases from J, with 13 bases in between. The CDR3 sequence is 14 residues long. The CDR3 loop is CASSYSPGELEQYF. The CDR3 DNA reads as TGTGCCAGCAGTTACTCGCCAGGTGAGCTGGAGCAGTACTTC.

The sample holds many counts of this clonotype. The chain carries TRBV12-3 or TRBV12-4 and TRBJ1-1; D uncertain. CDR3 length: 11 residues. V was cut by 6 bases and J by 11 bases, with 13 bases left in between. The CDR3 bases are TGTGCCAGCAGCCCCCGCCGGGGTGCTTTCTTT. Protein sequence: CASSPRRGAFF.

The chain joins TRBV5-4 to TRBJ2-3; 10 positions match TRBD2. The CDR3 consists of 17 residues. V trimming: 4 bases; J trimming: 3 bases; junction bases outside the gene matches: 11. In germline, CDR1 is SGHNT, CDR2 YYREEE (reference sequence). The CDR3 DNA reads TGTGCCAGCAGCCCCCAGCGGGGGGGACTACGGACAGATACGCAGTATTTT. Translation gives CASSPQRGGLRTDTQYF.

This clonotype was found a few times. The V call is TRBV3-1, the J call TRBJ1-3; D call uncertain. V lost 4 bases and J lost 7, with 8 bases in between. Germline V CDR1 and CDR2: LGHDT, YNNKEL (reference sequence). The CDR3 totals 12 residues. CDR3 coding DNA: TGTGCCAGCAGCCCCGCAAGCAACACCATATATTTT. Amino acids: CASSPASNTIYF. The full variable domain, in which reference TRBV3-1 and TRBJ1-3 provide the parts outside the CDR3, is DTAVSQTPKYLVTQMGNDKSIKCEQNLGHDTMYWYKQDSKKFLKIMFSYNNKELIINETVPNRFSPKSPDKAHLNLHINSLELGDSAVYFCASSPASNTIYFGEGSWLTVV.

This clonotype appeared many times. The chain recombines TRBV6-6 with TRBJ1-1; D is undetermined. Trimming removed 8 bases at V and 4 bases at J, with 11 bases between. CDR3 length: 12 amino acids. Germline CDR1 and CDR2: MNHNY and SVGAGI (reference sequence). CDR3 region: CASAPQGTEAFF. The CDR3 nucleotides are TGTGCCAGCGCCCCCCAAGGCACTGAAGCTTTCTTT.

This clonotype was counted many times. DNA for the CDR3: TGTGCCAGCAGCTCCAGGCGGGAAGAGACCCAGTACTTC. This gives the protein CASSSRREETQYF. The chain carries TRBV5-6 and TRBJ2-5; a weak D match, TRBD2 (5 bases). The CDR3 has 13 amino acids. Germline values: CDR1 SGHDT, CDR2 YYEEEE. V lost 3 bases and J lost 3, with 9 bases in between.

This clonotype was detected ten times or more. The chain carries TRBV5-1 and TRBJ1-1; possibly TRBD1 for D (5 bases). CDR1 is SGHRS and CDR2 is YFSETQ in the germline V gene. Deletions cut 0 bases from V and 6 bases from J, with 12 bases between. This CDR3 contains 14 residues. The CDR3: CASSLGHRTSEAFF. The CDR3, as DNA: TGCGCCAGCAGCTTGGGTCACAGGACCTCTGAAGCTTTCTTT.

The V and J genes are TRBV12-3 or TRBV12-4 and TRBJ1-2, with a possible D match to TRBD1 (6 bases). V lost 7 bases and J 0 bases, leaving 15 bases between the germline ends. This CDR3 is 15 amino acids long. As DNA, the CDR3 is TGTGCCAGCACAGAAACAGGGCCCGCTAACTATGGCTACACCTTC. Translating gives CASTETGPANYGYTF.

The CDR3 nucleotides are TGCAGTGCTACCTCGACAGGGGTGAACACTGAAGCTTTCTTT. It specifies CSATSTGVNTEAFF. This chain joins TRBV20-1 and TRBJ1-1; 8 nucleotides agree with TRBD1. Trimming removed 4 bases from V and 0 bases from J; junction bases left unmatched: 4. The CDR3 runs to 14 residues. The germline V gene has CDR1 DFQATT and CDR2 SNEGSKA (reference sequence).

A few counts support this clonotype. The J gene is TRBJ2-7, the V gene TRBV12-3 or TRBV12-4; D possibly corresponds to TRBD1 (5 bases). The CDR3 loop spans 14 amino acids. V dropped 5 bases and J dropped 3 bases, with 14 bases sitting between them. CDR3 residues: CASSLQGLGYEQYF. DNA for the CDR3: TGTGCCAGCAGTCTCCAGGGTTTGGGCTACGAGCAGTACTTC.

The chain is built from TRBV5-5 and TRBJ1-4, with unresolved D. With 2 bases removed from V and 0 bases from J, the gap between germline ends came to 11 bases. The CDR3 loop spans 16 amino acids. Germline-derived CDR1 and CDR2 are SGHKS and YYEKEE (reference sequence). The CDR3 protein is CASSFTLGPTNEKLFF. The CDR3 coding sequence is TGTGCCAGCAGCTTTACCCTCGGGCCAACTAATGAAAAACTGTTTTTT.

The V and J genes are TRBV7-9 and TRBJ2-3, with TRBD2 matching over 7 bases. J lost 0 bases, V lost 3 bases, and 9 bases had no gene match. The CDR3 sequence is 17 residues long. Germline V gene lookup returns CDR1 SEHNR and CDR2 FQNEAQ (reference sequence). The CDR3: CASSFGLADPSTDTQYF. As DNA, the CDR3 is TGTGCCAGCAGCTTTGGGCTAGCGGACCCTAGCACAGATACGCAGTATTTT.

The chain couples TRBV7-2 to TRBJ1-4, with D uncertain. Looked up from germline, CDR1 is SGHTA and CDR2 is FQGNSA. The CDR3 covers 14 residues. Trimming removed 2 bases at V and 5 bases at J, with 9 bases between. CDR3 in amino acids: CASSLSAVNEKLFF. The CDR3 coding sequence is TGTGCCAGCAGCTTAAGTGCGGTGAATGAAAAACTGTTTTTT.

This clonotype has ten or more counts. The genes are TRBV5-1 and TRBJ1-4; D is unresolved. Trimming stripped 4 bases from V and 8 bases from J, with 15 bases between. The CDR3 is 14 residues long. Germline CDR1 and CDR2: SGHRS and YFSETQ. This chain's CDR3 is CASSTDGGREKLFF. In DNA, the CDR3 is TGCGCCAGCAGCACGGACGGTGGACGGGAAAAACTGTTTTTT.

This clonotype was recorded many times. This rearrangement joins TRBV6-5 to TRBJ1-1, with 9 bases identical to TRBD1. Germline trimming cut 7 bases from V and 4 bases from J; bases unmatched to any gene: 7. Germline V gene data show CDR1 as MNHEY and CDR2 as SVGAGI. The CDR3 contains 14 residues. The CDR3 coding sequence is TGTGCCAGCATCTCGACAGGGGGTCTCACTGAAGCTTTCTTT. The encoded protein is CASISTGGLTEAFF.

This clonotype came up many times. The rearrangement uses TRBV7-6 and TRBJ2-5; 7 nucleotides align to TRBD2. Trimming removed 4 bases from V and 5 bases from J; junction bases left unmatched: 7. The CDR3 is 14 residues long. The V gene's germline CDR1 is SGHVS and CDR2 FNYEAQ. The CDR3 bases are TGTGCCAGCAGCTCTCCCTCCGGGGGGGAGACCCAGTACTTC. Amino acids: CASSSPSGGETQYF.

V usage is TRBV7-2 and J usage is TRBJ2-1; no clear D. Trimming pared 4 bases from V and 7 bases from J, leaving 8 bases between. The germline CDR1 and CDR2 sequences are SGHTA and FQGNSA. The length of the CDR3 is 12 residues. As DNA, the CDR3 is TGTGCCAGCAGCTCTTACCGGAATGAGCAGTTCTTC. This sequence encodes CASSSYRNEQFF.

This clonotype was detected many times. J is TRBJ1-5 and V is TRBV5-1; D call uncertain. The V end lost 7 bases, the J end lost 0 bases, and 11 bases lay between the germline ends. Germline lookup yields CDR1 SGHRS and CDR2 YFSETQ. The CDR3 is 14 residues long. CDR3 amino acids: CASSPGHSNQPQHF. In DNA, the CDR3 is TGCGCCAGCTCTCCAGGCCATAGCAATCAGCCCCAGCATTTT.

The rearrangement joins TRBV5-6 to TRBJ2-7, with TRBD1 identical over 8 bases. Germline loops: CDR1 SGHDT, CDR2 YYEEEE. The CDR3 length is 16 residues. V lost 5 bases to trimming and J lost 5 bases; unmatched junction nucleotides: 15. The chain's CDR3 is CASSPRTGRPHHEQYV. The CDR3 nucleotides are TGTGCCAGCAGTCCTCGGACAGGGCGGCCACACCACGAGCAGTACGTC.

This clonotype was detected ten times or more. The CDR3 here is CASSHYSTALYNEQFF. Written as DNA, the CDR3 is TGCGCCAGCAGCCACTATTCTACCGCCCTTTACAATGAGCAGTTCTTC. This sequence joins TRBV5-1 and TRBJ2-1; D is unresolved. Trimming removed 4 bases from V and 4 bases from J, with 18 bases in between. This CDR3 is built from 16 residues. The germline CDR1 and CDR2 sequences are SGHRS and YFSETQ. Supplemented by reference TRBV5-1 and TRBJ2-1, the full variable domain reads KAGVTQTPRYLIKTRGQQVTLSCSPISGHRSVSWYQQTPGQGLQFLFEYFSETQRNKGNFPGRFSGRQFSNSRSEMNVSTLELGDSALYLCASSHYSTALYNEQFFGPGTRLTVL.

This clonotype was counted between two and nine times. This chain joins TRBV20-1 and TRBJ1-2, with a weak D call TRBD1 (5 bases). The CDR3 is 12 amino acids. Germline-derived CDR1 and CDR2 are DFQATT and SNEGSKA (reference sequence). Trimming left V 3 bases short and J 4 bases short, with 9 bases between. The CDR3, as DNA: TGCAGTGCTAGGCCTGGGACCTATGGCTACACCTTC. The encoded protein is CSARPGTYGYTF.

V and J are TRBV11-2 and TRBJ2-1, with 9 positions matching TRBD2. The CDR3 extends over 14 amino acids. Germline V gives CDR1 SGHAT, CDR2 FQNNGV. The J segment lost 10 bases and the V segment lost 0 bases, leaving 4 bases of the junction unmatched. The CDR3 spells CASSLDVTSGEQFF. The CDR3 DNA reads as TGTGCCAGCAGCTTAGATGTAACTAGCGGGGAGCAGTTCTTC.

There are many counts of this clonotype. The rearrangement joins TRBV7-9 to TRBJ2-4; 7 bases are a match to TRBD2. Germline CDR1 reads SEHNR; CDR2 reads FQNEAQ (reference sequence). The CDR3 has 13 amino acids. Trimming took 10 bases from V and 5 from J; bases not matched to a gene: 8. CDR3 sequence (DNA): TGTGCCACCTCGGGGGGAACGCAAAACATTCAGTACTTC. Translation gives CATSGGTQNIQYF.